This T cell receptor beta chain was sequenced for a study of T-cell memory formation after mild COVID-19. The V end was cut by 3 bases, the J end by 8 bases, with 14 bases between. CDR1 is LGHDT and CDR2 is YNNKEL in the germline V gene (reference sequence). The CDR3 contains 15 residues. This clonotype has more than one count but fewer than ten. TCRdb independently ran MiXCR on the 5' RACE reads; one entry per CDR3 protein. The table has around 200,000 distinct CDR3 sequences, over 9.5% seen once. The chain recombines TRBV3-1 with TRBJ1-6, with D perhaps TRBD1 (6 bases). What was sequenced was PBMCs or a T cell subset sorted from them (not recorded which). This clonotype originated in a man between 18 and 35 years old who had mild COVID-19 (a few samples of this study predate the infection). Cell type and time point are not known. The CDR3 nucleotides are TGTGCCAGCAGCCAGTTCGCGGGGGCGGATTCACCCCTCCACTTT. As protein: CASSQFAGADSPLHF. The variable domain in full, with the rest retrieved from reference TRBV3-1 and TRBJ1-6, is DTAVSQTPKYLVTQMGNDKSIKCEQNLGHDTMYWYKQDSKKFLKIMFSYNNKELIINETVPNRFSPKSPDKAHLNLHINSLELGDSAVYFCASSQFAGADSPLHFGNGTRLTVT.